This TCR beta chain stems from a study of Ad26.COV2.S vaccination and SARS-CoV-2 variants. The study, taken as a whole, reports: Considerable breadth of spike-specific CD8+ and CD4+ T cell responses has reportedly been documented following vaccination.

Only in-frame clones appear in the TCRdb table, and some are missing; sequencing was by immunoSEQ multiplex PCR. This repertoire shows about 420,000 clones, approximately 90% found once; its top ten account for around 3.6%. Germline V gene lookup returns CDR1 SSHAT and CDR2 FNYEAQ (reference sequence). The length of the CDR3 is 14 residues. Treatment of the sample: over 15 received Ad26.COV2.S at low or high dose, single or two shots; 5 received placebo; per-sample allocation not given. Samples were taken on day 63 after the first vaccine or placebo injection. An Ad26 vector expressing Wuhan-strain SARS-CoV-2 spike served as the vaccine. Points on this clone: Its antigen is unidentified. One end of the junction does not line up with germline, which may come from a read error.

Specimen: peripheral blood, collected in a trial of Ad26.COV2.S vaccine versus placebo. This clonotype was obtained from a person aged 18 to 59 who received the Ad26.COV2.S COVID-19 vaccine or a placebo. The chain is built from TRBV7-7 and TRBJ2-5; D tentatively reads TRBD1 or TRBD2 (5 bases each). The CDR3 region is CASSVPGPQETQYF. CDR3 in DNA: TGTGCTAGCAGCGTCCCGGGACCCCAAGAGACCCAGTACTTC.